This T cell receptor beta chain was retrieved from a study of control samples from healthy donors and cancer patients. The V gene's germline CDR1 is MNHNS and CDR2 SASEGT. V lost 3 bases to trimming and J lost 6 bases; unmatched junction nucleotides: 5. This CDR3 region has 14 residues. The assay was immunoSEQ multiplex PCR, and TCRdb's table has in-frame clones only and misses some. The table lists under 200,000 clones, 90% to 95% of them singletons. The origin of this receptor is a middle-aged woman in good health. The rearrangement uses TRBV6-1 and TRBJ1-5; 7 nucleotides align to TRBD1. Sequencing was carried out using blood. Written as DNA, the CDR3 is TGTGCCAGCAGTGAGCGGGACAGCCCTCAGCCCCAGCATTTT. Translating it yields CASSERDSPQPQHF.